This T cell receptor (beta chain) is drawn from a study of T-cell memory formation after mild COVID-19. TCRdb passed the 5' RACE reads through MiXCR, listing each CDR3 protein once. The table shows nearly 250,000 distinct CDR3 sequences, with approximately 15% occurring only once. CDR1 DFQATT and CDR2 SNEGSKA come from the germline V gene (reference sequence). This CDR3 spans 12 amino acids. V dropped 5 bases and J dropped 6 bases, with 13 bases sitting between them. This sequence originates from an adult woman who had mild COVID-19 (a few samples of this study predate the infection). Cell type and time point are not known. The specimen sequenced was PBMCs or a T cell subset sorted from them (not recorded which). The chain has TRBV20-1 and TRBJ1-2; D is perhaps TRBD1 (5 bases). CDR3 nucleotide sequence: TGCAGTGCTGCCCCCGGGACTCATGGCTACACCTTC. It yields the protein CSAAPGTHGYTF.